These 28 T cell receptor beta chains originate from one sample sequenced in a study of shared clonotypes between healthy human individuals. Method: immunoSEQ multiplex PCR; TCRdb's copy keeps in-frame clones and lacks some. The repertoire has about 1.5 million clones, roughly 96% of them found once; the top ten carry 0.95% to 1.5%. Specimen: naive CD4+ T cells sorted from blood. Subset noted: CD45RA+ positively selected. The receptors originated from a man aged 30 to 39 in good health.

This clone came up once. The CDR3 protein is CASSLTGTGGEAFF. CDR3 nucleotides: TGCGCCAGCAGCTTGACCGGGACAGGGGGTGAAGCTTTCTTT. The V and J genes are TRBV5-1 and TRBJ1-1; 11 positions agree with TRBD1. The V gene's germline CDR1 is SGHRS and CDR2 YFSETQ. With V trimmed by 1 base and J by 7 bases, 3 bases remained unmatched. The CDR3 extends over 14 amino acids.

The chain combines TRBV11-2 with TRBJ2-1; D possibly corresponds to TRBD2 (5 bases). This CDR3 region has 12 residues. Per the germline V gene, CDR1 is SGHAT and CDR2 is FQNNGV. Trimming removed 7 bases from V and 7 bases from J, with 11 bases in between. CDR3 protein: CASKGLANEQFF. CDR3 nucleotide sequence: TGTGCCAGCAAAGGGCTAGCAAATGAGCAGTTCTTC.

V gene TRBV14 combines with J gene TRBJ1-2; TRBD1 agrees at 8 bases. Germline V gene data show CDR1 as SGHDN and CDR2 as FVKESK. This CDR3 comprises 17 residues. Germline trimming cut 4 bases from V and 3 bases from J; bases unmatched to any gene: 13. The CDR3 loop is CASSPRTGQAYHYGYTF. CDR3 DNA: TGTGCCAGCAGCCCACGGACAGGGCAAGCATATCACTATGGCTACACCTTC.

The rearrangement links TRBV5-6 to TRBJ2-1, with 8 bases that match TRBD2. CDR3 size: 16 residues. V gave up 3 bases and J gave up 9 bases; unmatched junction bases: 14. Germline CDR1 is SGHDT and CDR2 is YYEEEE. In DNA, the CDR3 is TGTGCCAGCAGCTCCCCCTCCGGACTAGCATCAAGTGAGCAGTTCTTC. Encoded protein: CASSSPSGLASSEQFF.

This clone has a handful of counts. This chain uses TRBV15 with TRBJ1-2; D is ambiguous. CDR1 is LNHNV, CDR2 YYDKDF, per germline (reference sequence). Between the trimmed V and J ends, which lost 2 bases and 4 bases, there was a span of 8 bases. The CDR3 is 13 amino acids. The CDR3 spells CATSRSGIYGYTF. CDR3 sequence (DNA): TGTGCCACCAGCAGATCCGGGATCTATGGCTACACCTTC.

The gene calls are TRBV29-1 and TRBJ2-1, with D possibly matching TRBD2 (6 bases). Trimming took off 7 bases at V and 0 bases at J, with 16 bases between the two ends. CDR3 length: 15 amino acids. Germline V gene data show CDR1 as SQVTM and CDR2 as ANQGSEA. The CDR3 bases are TGCAGCGCCATACTCGTGGAGGGCTCCTACAATGAGCAGTTCTTC. Amino acids: CSAILVEGSYNEQFF.

The chain carries TRBV5-1 and TRBJ2-5; D may be TRBD2 (5 bases). Per the germline V gene, CDR1 is SGHRS and CDR2 is YFSETQ. The CDR3 extends over 11 amino acids. V dropped 10 bases and J dropped 6 bases, with 13 bases sitting between them. This CDR3 reads CASRAAQTQYF. CDR3 nucleotide sequence: TGCGCCTCGAGGGCCGCGCAGACCCAGTACTTC.

This sequence joins TRBV18 and TRBJ1-5; a weak D match, TRBD1 (6 bases). V was shortened by 1 base and J by 5 bases, with 12 bases between the two germline ends. The CDR3 extends over 15 amino acids. Germline CDR1 is KGHSH and CDR2 is LQKENI. Here the CDR3 reads CASSPRRTEDQPQHF. CDR3 bases: TGTGCCAGCTCACCACGAAGGACAGAAGATCAGCCCCAGCATTTT.

The CDR3 DNA sequence: TGCGCCAGCAGCCAACTGGGGGAGACCCAGTACTTC. Protein product: CASSQLGETQYF. This chain joins TRBV5-1 and TRBJ2-5; D uncertain. Germline V lookup: CDR1 SGHRS, CDR2 YFSETQ. This CDR3 region has 12 residues. The ends were cut back, 4 bases at V and 5 bases at J, with 9 bases in the middle.

The chain joins TRBV27 to TRBJ2-1, with D unclear. CDR1 is MNHEY, CDR2 SMNVEV, per germline (reference sequence). Between the trimmed V and J ends, which lost 2 bases and 1 base, there was a span of 9 bases. The length of the CDR3 is 15 residues. For the CDR3, the DNA is TGTGCCAGCAGTTTAGTTGTTACTTCCTACAATGAGCAGTTCTTC. Translated: CASSLVVTSYNEQFF.

The chain carries TRBV10-2 and TRBJ2-1; D remains ambiguous. V dropped 0 bases and J dropped 2 bases, with 11 bases sitting between them. CDR1 is WSHSY and CDR2 is SAAADI in the germline V gene. The CDR3 is made up of 16 amino acids. The CDR3 coding sequence is TGCGCCAGCAGTGAGTCCGGGCGGCCCGCCTACAATGAGCAGTTCTTC. Its protein product is CASSESGRPAYNEQFF.

The gene calls are TRBV18 and TRBJ1-3; the D is unclear. Germline-derived CDR1 and CDR2 are KGHSH and LQKENI. Trimming removed 2 bases at V and 0 bases at J, with 8 bases between. This CDR3 is 15 amino acids long. The CDR3, as DNA: TGTGCCAGCTCACCAATTCGTGACTCTGGAAACACCATATATTTT. Residues: CASSPIRDSGNTIYF.

The rearrangement joins TRBV6-1 to TRBJ2-3; D call uncertain. This CDR3 has 11 amino acids. Trimming took 4 bases from V and 5 from J, leaving 4 bases between them. Germline V gives CDR1 MNHNS, CDR2 SASEGT. CDR3 protein: CASSALDTQYF. The CDR3 DNA sequence: TGTGCCAGCAGTGCCTTAGATACGCAGTATTTT.

The chain links TRBV29-1 to TRBJ2-1; no clear D gene. Germline CDR1 and CDR2: SQVTM and ANQGSEA. V lost 4 bases and J 9 bases, leaving 4 bases between the germline ends. This CDR3 has 9 residues. CDR3 region: CSVGREQFF. As DNA, the CDR3 is TGCAGCGTTGGACGTGAGCAGTTCTTC.

The chain recombines TRBV7-2 with TRBJ2-3, with 11 nucleotides matching TRBD2. In germline, CDR1 is SGHTA, CDR2 FQGNSA. The CDR3 has 19 residues. V shed 1 base and J 2 bases; nucleotides not matched to a gene: 11. The CDR3 protein is CASSLGLAGLTGATDTQYF. In nucleotides, the CDR3 is TGTGCCAGCAGCTTAGGACTAGCGGGATTGACGGGGGCCACAGATACGCAGTATTTT.

The chain joins TRBV15 to TRBJ2-3, with D perhaps matching TRBD1 or TRBD2 (5 bases each). This CDR3 contains 16 residues. Germline loops: CDR1 LNHNV, CDR2 YYDKDF (reference sequence). Trimming left V 0 bases short and J 2 bases short, with 12 bases between. CDR3 nucleotide sequence: TGTGCCACCAGCAGAGAATCCGGGACCTTCACAGATACGCAGTATTTT. Its translation is CATSRESGTFTDTQYF.

The chain recombines TRBV5-5 with TRBJ1-5; D gene uncertain. Germline lookup yields CDR1 SGHKS and CDR2 YYEKEE (reference sequence). CDR3 size: 14 residues. V was cut by 4 bases and J by 0 bases, with 8 bases left in between. The chain's CDR3 is CASSPIDSNQPQHF. CDR3 nucleotides: TGTGCCAGCAGCCCCATTGATAGCAATCAGCCCCAGCATTTT.

The CDR3 loop reads CASSLGQGSRETQYF. The CDR3 nucleotides read TGTGCCAGCAGCTTAGGACAGGGGTCAAGAGAGACCCAGTACTTC. J is TRBJ2-5 and V is TRBV7-9, with TRBD1 identical over 8 bases. This CDR3 is built from 15 residues. V shed 1 base and J 4 bases; nucleotides not matched to a gene: 5. Germline V gives CDR1 SEHNR, CDR2 FQNEAQ (reference sequence).

The chain couples TRBV19 to TRBJ2-2; 9 bases are a match to TRBD1. Unmatched junction bases numbered 9, after V lost 6 bases and J lost 7 bases. The CDR3 runs to 15 residues. The V gene's germline CDR1 is LNHDA and CDR2 SQIVND (reference sequence). Here the CDR3 DNA reads TGTGCCAGTAGGGGGACAGGGAGAGCAGGCGGGGAGCTGTTTTTT. It translates to CASRGTGRAGGELFF. Combining the CDR3 with reference TRBV19 and TRBJ2-2 gives the whole variable domain DGGITQSPKYLFRKEGQNVTLSCEQNLNHDAMYWYRQDPGQGLRLIYYSQIVNDFQKGDIAEGYSVSREKKESFPLTVTSAQKNPTAFYLCASRGTGRAGGELFFGEGSRLTVL.

J is TRBJ1-3 and V is TRBV29-1, with D hard to call. This CDR3 spans 14 amino acids. Looked up from germline, CDR1 is SQVTM and CDR2 is ANQGSEA. The germline V and J ends were trimmed by 4 bases and 0 bases, with 10 bases remaining between them. CDR3 sequence reads: CSVGVESSGNTIYF. CDR3 nucleotide sequence: TGCAGCGTTGGGGTGGAGAGCTCTGGAAACACCATATATTTT.

J is TRBJ1-2 and V is TRBV5-1, with 10 positions matching TRBD1. Germline values: CDR1 SGHRS, CDR2 YFSETQ. There are 15 residues in the CDR3. V lost 2 bases, J lost 7 bases, and 8 bases stayed unmatched. The CDR3 DNA follows: TGCGCCAGCAGCTTCGATCCGGGGACAGGGGCTGGCTACACCTTC. Amino acids: CASSFDPGTGAGYTF.

In regard to this clone: Other DNA sequences in the same sample also yield this CDR3. The V gene is TRBV20-1, the J gene TRBJ2-1; perhaps TRBD2 as D (5 bases). CDR3 length: 11 residues. With 6 bases removed from V and 3 bases from J, the gap between germline ends came to 6 bases. The germline gives CDR1 DFQATT, CDR2 SNEGSKA (reference sequence). This chain's CDR3 is CSARDYNEQFF. The CDR3 region has the DNA TGCAGTGCCCGGGACTACAATGAGCAGTTCTTC.

This rearrangement joins TRBV28 to TRBJ2-7; D possibly corresponds to TRBD2 (5 bases). In germline, CDR1 is MDHEN, CDR2 SYDVKM. With 5 bases removed from V and 0 bases from J, the gap between germline ends came to 14 bases. The CDR3 contains 15 residues. This CDR3 reads CASSGMERHSYEQYF. DNA for the CDR3: TGTGCCAGCAGTGGTATGGAGCGGCACTCCTACGAGCAGTACTTC.

This chain uses TRBV19 with TRBJ2-1; TRBD2 agrees at 7 bases. J gave up 4 bases and V 9 bases, and 9 bases lay outside the gene matches. The CDR3 loop spans 14 amino acids. Germline CDR1 LNHDA, CDR2 SQIVND (reference sequence). The CDR3 is CASAVRERYNEQFF. The DNA of the CDR3 is TGTGCCAGCGCGGTGCGGGAGCGGTACAATGAGCAGTTCTTC.

This clone occurred once. The rearrangement links TRBV2 to TRBJ1-1; maybe TRBD1 (5 bases). This CDR3 has 13 amino acids. V dropped 3 bases and J dropped 8 bases, with 13 bases sitting between them. From germline, CDR1 is SNHLY and CDR2 FYNNEI. In DNA form, the CDR3 reads TGTGCCAGCAGTGAGACCAGTGGGGGGGAAGCTTTCTTT. Amino acids: CASSETSGGEAFF. The full variable domain, rest sourced from reference TRBV2 and TRBJ1-1, is EPEVTQTPSHQVTQMGQEVILRCVPISNHLYFYWYRQILGQKVEFLVSFYNNEISEKSEIFDDQFSVERPDGSNFTLKIRSTKLEDSAMYFCASSETSGGEAFFGQGTRLTVV.

The chain employs TRBV6-1 and TRBJ2-7, with D maybe TRBD2 (5 bases). This CDR3 is built from 16 residues. The germline gives CDR1 MNHNS, CDR2 SASEGT. Trimming cost V 1 base and J 0 bases, with 13 bases left between them. The CDR3 is CASSEGTDYYSYEQYF. The CDR3 DNA reads TGTGCCAGCAGTGAAGGCACCGACTACTACTCCTACGAGCAGTACTTC.

This rearrangement joins TRBV5-5 to TRBJ2-3; 12 bases agree with TRBD1. The CDR3 sequence is 18 residues long. Germline V gene sequence: CDR1 SGHKS, CDR2 YYEKEE (reference sequence). The ends lost 4 bases at V and 5 bases at J; junction bases unmatched: 14. CDR3 in DNA: TGTGCCAGCAGCCTCCAAACCGGGACAGGGGGCGGGTTAGATACGCAGTATTTT. It is translated as CASSLQTGTGGGLDTQYF.

This sequence joins TRBV5-4 and TRBJ2-7; D unresolved. V lost 2 bases, J lost 6 bases, and 9 bases lay in between. The CDR3 consists of 12 residues. The germline gives CDR1 SGHNT, CDR2 YYREEE (reference sequence). CDR3 coding DNA: TGTGCCAGCAGCTTTAGTGGATCCGAGCAGTACTTC. Its translation: CASSFSGSEQYF. Filled out from reference TRBV5-4 and TRBJ2-7, the complete variable domain reads ETGVTQSPTHLIKTRGQQVTLRCSSQSGHNTVSWYQQALGQGPQFIFQYYREEENGRGNFPPRFSGLQFPNYSSELNVNALELDDSALYLCASSFSGSEQYFGPGTRLTVT.